This entry concerns a single T cell receptor beta chain. RNA in amounts of roughly 0.5 to 1 ug was reverse transcribed with random hexamers. Amplification of TCR beta CDR3 was carried out by immunoSEQ multiplex PCR, which covered 54 Vbeta and 13 Jbeta segments. TCRdb analysed the immunoSEQ multiplex PCR reads with MiXCR anew, one entry per CDR3 protein. The table has 330,000 or so distinct CDR3 sequences, about 82% seen once; the top ten hold roughly 0.21%. These data come from a study of CD8 T cells in Susac syndrome. The study sequenced TCR beta in blood CD8+ and CD4+ T cells. Stable or active relapsing-remitting multiple sclerosis, untreated and meeting revised McDonald criteria, defined the controls. Negative isolation was used for CD8+ and CD4+ T cells, and FACS enrichment was applied to TEMRA cells. V was trimmed by 0 bases and J by 3 bases, leaving 9 bases between them. From germline, CDR1 is DFQATT and CDR2 SNEGSKA (reference sequence). The CDR3 is 14 residues long.

The sequencing input was CD8+ T cells from PBMCs. This TCR came from a human donor with multiple sclerosis. The chain is built from TRBV20-1 and TRBJ2-1; a weak D match, TRBD1 (5 bases). DNA of the CDR3: TGCAGTGCTAGAGATCAGGGCAGCTACAATGAGCAGTTCTTC. This codes for CSARDQGSYNEQFF.